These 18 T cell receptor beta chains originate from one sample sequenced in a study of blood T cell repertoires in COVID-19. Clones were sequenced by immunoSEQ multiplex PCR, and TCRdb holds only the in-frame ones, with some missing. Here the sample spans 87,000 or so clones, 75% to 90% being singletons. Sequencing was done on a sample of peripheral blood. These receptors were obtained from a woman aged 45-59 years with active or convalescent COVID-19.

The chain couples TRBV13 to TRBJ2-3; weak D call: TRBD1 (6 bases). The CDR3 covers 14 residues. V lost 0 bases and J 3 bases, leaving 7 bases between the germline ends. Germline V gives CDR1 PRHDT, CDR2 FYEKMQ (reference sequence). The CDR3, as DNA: TGTGCCAGCAGCTTAGGACAGGGAACAGATACGCAGTATTTT. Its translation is CASSLGQGTDTQYF.

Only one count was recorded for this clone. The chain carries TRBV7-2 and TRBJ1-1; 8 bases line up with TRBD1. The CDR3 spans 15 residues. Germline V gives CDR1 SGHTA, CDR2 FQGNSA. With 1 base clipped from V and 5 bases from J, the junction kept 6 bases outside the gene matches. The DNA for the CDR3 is TGTGCCAGCAGCTTAGACCAGGGGGCGTGGACTGAAGCTTTCTTT. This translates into CASSLDQGAWTEAFF.

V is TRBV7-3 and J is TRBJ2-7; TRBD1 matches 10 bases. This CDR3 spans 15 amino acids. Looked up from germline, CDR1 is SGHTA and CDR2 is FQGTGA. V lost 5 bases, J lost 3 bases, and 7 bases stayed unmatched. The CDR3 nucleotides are TGTGCCAGCAGCCCACTGGGACAGGGGAACTACGAGCAGTACTTC. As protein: CASSPLGQGNYEQYF. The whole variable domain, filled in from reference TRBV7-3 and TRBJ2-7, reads GAGVSQTPSNKVTEKGKYVELRCDPISGHTALYWYRQSLGQGPEFLIYFQGTGAADDSGLPNDRFFAVRPEGSVSTLKIQRTERGDSAVYLCASSPLGQGNYEQYFGPGTRLTVT.

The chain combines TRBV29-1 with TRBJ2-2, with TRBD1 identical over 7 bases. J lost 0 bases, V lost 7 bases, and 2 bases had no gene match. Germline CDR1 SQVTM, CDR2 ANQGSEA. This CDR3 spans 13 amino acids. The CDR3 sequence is CSGQGANTGELFF. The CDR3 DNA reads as TGCAGCGGTCAGGGGGCGAACACCGGGGAGCTGTTTTTT.

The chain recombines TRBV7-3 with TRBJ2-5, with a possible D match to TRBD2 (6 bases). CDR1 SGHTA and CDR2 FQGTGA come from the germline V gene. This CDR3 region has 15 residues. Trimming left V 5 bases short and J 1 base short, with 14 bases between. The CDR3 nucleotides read TGTGCCAGCAGCCCATCTAGCGAGGGCCAAGAGACCCAGTACTTC. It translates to CASSPSSEGQETQYF.

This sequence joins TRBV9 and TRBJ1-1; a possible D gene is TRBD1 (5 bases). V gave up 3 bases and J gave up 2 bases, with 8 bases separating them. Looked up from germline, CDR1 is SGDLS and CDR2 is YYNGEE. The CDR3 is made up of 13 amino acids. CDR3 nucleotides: TGTGCCAGCAGCGCCAGGGATAACACTGAAGCTTTCTTT. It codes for CASSARDNTEAFF.

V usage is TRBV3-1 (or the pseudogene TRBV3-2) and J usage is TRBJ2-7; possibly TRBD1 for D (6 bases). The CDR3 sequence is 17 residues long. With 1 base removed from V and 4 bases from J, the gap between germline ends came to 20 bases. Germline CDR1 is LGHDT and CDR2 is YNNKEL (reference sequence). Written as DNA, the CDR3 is TGTGCCAGCAGCCAAGTTGCCCAGGGGCGTTTTCTGTACGAGCAGTACTTC. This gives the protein CASSQVAQGRFLYEQYF.

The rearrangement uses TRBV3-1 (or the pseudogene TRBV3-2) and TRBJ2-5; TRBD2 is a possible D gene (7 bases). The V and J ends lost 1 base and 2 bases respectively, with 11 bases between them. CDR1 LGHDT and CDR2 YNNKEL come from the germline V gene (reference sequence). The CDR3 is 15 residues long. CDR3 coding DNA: TGTGCCAGCAGCCAAGCGGGGGGCCAACAAGAGACCCAGTACTTC. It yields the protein CASSQAGGQQETQYF.

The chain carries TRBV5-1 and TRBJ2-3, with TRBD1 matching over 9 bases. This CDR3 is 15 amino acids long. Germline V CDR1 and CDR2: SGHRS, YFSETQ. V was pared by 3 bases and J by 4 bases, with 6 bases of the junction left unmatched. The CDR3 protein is CASSWGQGGSDTQYF. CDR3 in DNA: TGCGCCAGCAGCTGGGGACAGGGTGGATCAGATACGCAGTATTTT.

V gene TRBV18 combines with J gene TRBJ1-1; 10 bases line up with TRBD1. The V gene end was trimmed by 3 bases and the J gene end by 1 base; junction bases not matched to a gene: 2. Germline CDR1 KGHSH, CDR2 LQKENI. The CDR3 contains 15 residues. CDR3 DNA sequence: TGTGCCAGCTCACCCCGGACAGGGGGGAACACTGAAGCTTTCTTT. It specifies CASSPRTGGNTEAFF.

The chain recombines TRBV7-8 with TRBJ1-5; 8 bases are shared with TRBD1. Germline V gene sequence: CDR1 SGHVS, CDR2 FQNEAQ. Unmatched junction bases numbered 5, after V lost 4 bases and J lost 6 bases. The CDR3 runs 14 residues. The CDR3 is CASSSQGGSQPQHF. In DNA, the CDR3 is TGTGCCAGCAGCTCACAGGGGGGAAGTCAGCCCCAGCATTTT.

For the CDR3, the DNA is TGTGCCAGTAGTAGGACAGTTCAGTCTAGCAATCAGCCCCAGCATTTT. It is translated as CASSRTVQSSNQPQHF. The chain combines TRBV19 with TRBJ1-5; D might be TRBD1 (6 bases). From germline, CDR1 is LNHDA and CDR2 SQIVND (reference sequence). V was trimmed by 4 bases and J by 0 bases, leaving 13 bases between them. CDR3 length: 16 residues.

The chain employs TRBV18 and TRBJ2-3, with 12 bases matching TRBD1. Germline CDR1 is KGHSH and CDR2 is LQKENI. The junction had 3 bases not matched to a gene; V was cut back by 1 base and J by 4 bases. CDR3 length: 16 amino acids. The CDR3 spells CASSPLGTGGADTQYF. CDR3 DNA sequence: TGTGCCAGCTCACCACTCGGGACAGGGGGCGCAGATACGCAGTATTTT.

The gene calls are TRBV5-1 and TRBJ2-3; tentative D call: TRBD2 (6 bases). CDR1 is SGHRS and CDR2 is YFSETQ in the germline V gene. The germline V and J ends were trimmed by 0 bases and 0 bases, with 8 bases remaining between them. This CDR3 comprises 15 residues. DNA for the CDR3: TGCGCCAGCAGCTTGGACGGGACTAGCACAGATACGCAGTATTTT. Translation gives CASSLDGTSTDTQYF.

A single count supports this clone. The CDR3 region is CASSDGTAQRETQYF. For the CDR3, the DNA is TGTGCCAGCAGCGATGGGACAGCACAGAGGGAGACCCAGTACTTC. The J gene is TRBJ2-5, the V gene TRBV6-5; 7 bases line up with TRBD1. CDR3 length: 15 amino acids. V shed 6 bases, J shed 5 bases, and the junction held 12 bases outside the gene matches. Germline lookup yields CDR1 MNHEY and CDR2 SVGAGI.

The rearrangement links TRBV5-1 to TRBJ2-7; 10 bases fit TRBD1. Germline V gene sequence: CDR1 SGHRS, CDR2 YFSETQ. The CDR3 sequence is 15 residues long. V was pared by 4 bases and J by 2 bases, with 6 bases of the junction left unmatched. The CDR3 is CASSRGTGETYEQYF. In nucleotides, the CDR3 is TGCGCCAGCAGCCGGGGGACAGGGGAAACCTACGAGCAGTACTTC.

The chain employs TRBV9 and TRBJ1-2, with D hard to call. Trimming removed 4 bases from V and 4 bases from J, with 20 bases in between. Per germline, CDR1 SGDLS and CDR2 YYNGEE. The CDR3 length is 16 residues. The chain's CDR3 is CASSPPAWWRSYGYTF. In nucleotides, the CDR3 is TGTGCCAGCAGCCCCCCCGCATGGTGGAGGTCCTATGGCTACACCTTC.

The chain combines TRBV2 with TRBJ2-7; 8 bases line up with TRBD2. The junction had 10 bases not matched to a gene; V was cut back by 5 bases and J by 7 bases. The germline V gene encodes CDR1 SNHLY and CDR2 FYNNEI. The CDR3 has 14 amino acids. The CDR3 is CASSRGGTIGEQYF. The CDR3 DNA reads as TGTGCCAGCAGTCGCGGGGGGACAATAGGTGAGCAGTACTTC.